The rows below give T cell receptor beta chains drawn from one sample of a study of blood T cell repertoires in COVID-19. Assay used: immunoSEQ multiplex PCR; TCRdb lists only in-frame clones, some missing. The sample lists 97,000 or so clones, approximately 90% seen once, with 5% to 6% in the top ten. Source material: peripheral blood. The receptors stem from a man in his fifties or sixties with acute or convalescent COVID-19. Both conserved end residues are part of each CDR3. D genes are given only for firm matches. Where a row states a size, it is once, few, many or the class of an expanded clone; other rows omit it.

>-|TRBV28|TRBD1|TRBJ1-2
CASSSNGQVPGYGYTF
TGTGCCAGCAGTTCTAACGGACAGGTCCCTGGCTATGGCTACACCTTC
>-|TRBV2|TRBD1|TRBJ2-7
CASSTTGSEQYF
TGTGCCAGCAGCACGACAGGGTCCGAGCAGTACTTC
>few|TRBV13|-|TRBJ2-7
CASSLGRPETSYEQYF
TGTGCCAGCAGCTTAGGCCGTCCGGAGACCTCCTACGAGCAGTACTTC
>-|TRBV6-5|-|TRBJ2-7
CASTYFDEQYF
TGTGCCAGCACCTACTTCGACGAGCAGTACTTC
>few|TRBV7-9|TRBD1|TRBJ2-1
CASSEGQKYSYNEQFF
TGTGCCAGCAGCGAGGGACAGAAGTACTCCTACAATGAGCAGTTCTTC
>-|TRBV19|-|TRBJ1-5
CASRTQGFPDQPQHF
TGTGCCAGTAGGACTCAGGGGTTTCCTGATCAGCCCCAGCATTTT
>-|TRBV10-3|-|TRBJ1-1
CATQQGLQTEAFF
TGTGCCACCCAACAGGGACTACAAACTGAAGCTTTCTTT
>-|TRBV11-1|TRBD1|TRBJ2-5
CASSLGQGLQETQYF
TGTGCCAGCAGCCTCGGACAGGGACTCCAAGAGACCCAGTACTTC
>-|TRBV16|TRBD1|TRBJ1-5
CASSLGTGVNQPQHF
TGTGCCAGCAGCCTAGGGACAGGCGTCAATCAGCCCCAGCATTTT
>-|TRBV7-9|-|TRBJ2-5
CASSLTSGLFNGETQYF
TGTGCCAGCAGCTTAACCTCCGGATTATTCAACGGGGAGACCCAGTACTTC
>-|TRBV7-6|TRBD2|TRBJ2-1
CASSLKASGSGEQFF
TGTGCCAGCAGCTTAAAGGCTAGCGGGAGCGGTGAGCAGTTCTTC
>-|TRBV7-9|-|TRBJ1-4
CASRSTGATNEKLFF
TGTGCCAGCAGATCAACAGGAGCAACTAATGAAAAACTGTTTTTT
>few|TRBV7-2|-|TRBJ2-7
CASSLDGSGTPYEQYF
TGTGCCAGCAGCTTAGATGGGTCCGGGACTCCCTACGAGCAGTACTTC
>-|TRBV7-9|TRBD1|TRBJ1-2
CASSLASTGGGYTF
TGTGCCAGCAGCTTAGCGTCAACAGGGGGCGGCTACACCTTC
>-|TRBV7-8|TRBD1|TRBJ1-2
CASSSGQEYNYGYTF
TGTGCCAGCAGCTCTGGACAGGAGTATAACTATGGCTACACCTTC
>-|TRBV19|TRBD1|TRBJ1-1
CASETGRTSNTEAFF
TGTGCCAGTGAGACAGGGCGCACATCGAACACTGAAGCTTTCTTT
>-|TRBV30|-|TRBJ2-7
CAWRSQSSYEQYF
TGTGCCTGGAGATCACAGAGCTCCTACGAGCAGTACTTC
>-|TRBV7-9|-|TRBJ2-2
CASSVRANTGELFF
TGTGCCAGCAGCGTGCGCGCGAACACCGGGGAGCTGTTTTTT
>-|TRBV11-3|-|TRBJ2-7
CASSFGGSTYEQYF
TGTGCCAGCAGCTTTGGGGGGAGCACCTACGAGCAGTACTTC
>-|TRBV4-2|-|TRBJ1-4
CASSQVTAGGEKLFF
TGTGCCAGCAGCCAAGTGACCGCGGGGGGTGAAAAACTGTTTTTT
>-|TRBV5-6|TRBD2|TRBJ2-3
CASSFIAGGYLDTQYF
TGTGCCAGCAGCTTTATAGCGGGAGGGTATTTGGATACGCAGTATTTT
>-|TRBV6-2/TRBV6-3|TRBD1|TRBJ2-1
CASSYFSGTGNNEQFF
TGTGCCAGCAGTTACTTTTCTGGGACAGGGAACAATGAGCAGTTCTTC
>few|TRBV21-1|-|TRBJ2-7
CASSKPTVTESYEQYF
TGTGCCAGCAGCAAACCGACGGTGACAGAATCCTACGAGCAGTACTTC
>-|TRBV18|TRBD1|TRBJ1-5
CASSPGTGGNQPQHF
TGTGCCAGCTCACCCGGGACAGGGGGCAATCAGCCCCAGCATTTT
>once|TRBV5-4|TRBD1|TRBJ2-1
CASSLPRDRGYNEQFF
TGTGCCAGCAGCCTCCCCCGGGACAGGGGCTACAATGAGCAGTTCTTC
>-|TRBV5-1|TRBD1|TRBJ2-3
CASSLRGLGTDTQYF
TGCGCCAGCAGCTTGAGGGGGCTCGGCACAGATACGCAGTATTTT
>-|TRBV9|TRBD1|TRBJ2-3
CASSGGQGLGTDTQYF
TGTGCCAGCAGCGGCGGACAGGGGTTGGGCACAGATACGCAGTATTTT
>once|TRBV5-1|-|TRBJ1-1
CASSALQGNTEAFF
TGCGCCAGCAGCGCCTTACAGGGGAACACTGAAGCTTTCTTT
>-|TRBV7-8|-|TRBJ1-4
CASSLQGATNEKLFF
TGTGCCAGCAGCTTACAGGGTGCAACTAATGAAAAACTGTTTTTT
>-|TRBV6-5|-|TRBJ1-1
CASSYTLGGGNTEAFF
TGTGCCAGCAGTTACACCCTCGGGGGGGGTAACACTGAAGCTTTCTTT
>-|TRBV27|TRBD1|TRBJ2-7
CASSLGQGGEQYF
TGTGCCAGCAGCCTAGGACAGGGGGGCGAGCAGTACTTC
>-|TRBV5-4|TRBD2|TRBJ2-3
CASSSGLDADTQYF
TGTGCCAGCAGCTCGGGACTAGATGCAGATACGCAGTATTTT
>-|TRBV30|-|TRBJ1-6
CAWRETPLNSPLHF
TGTGCCTGGAGAGAGACTCCTCTGAATTCACCCCTCCACTTT
>-|TRBV15|-|TRBJ1-5
CATSRDLLQAQNQPQHF
TGTGCCACCAGCAGAGATCTTCTGCAGGCTCAAAATCAGCCCCAGCATTTT
>-|TRBV9|-|TRBJ2-6
CASSVGSGLSGANVLTF
TGTGCCAGCAGCGTGGGTAGCGGTCTCTCTGGGGCCAACGTCCTGACTTTC
>-|TRBV13|TRBD2|TRBJ2-1
CASSLKAGYNEQFF
TGTGCCAGCAGCTTAAAAGCGGGATACAATGAGCAGTTCTTC
>once|TRBV7-9|TRBD2|TRBJ2-1
CASSPPYSGGLRNEQFF
TGTGCCAGCAGCCCCCCCTATAGCGGGGGTCTTCGCAATGAGCAGTTCTTC
>-|TRBV7-2|TRBD1|TRBJ1-5
CASSLDRVQHF
TGTGCCAGCAGCCTTGACAGGGTCCAGCATTTT
>-|TRBV28|-|TRBJ2-7
CASSFGGLSYEQYF
TGTGCCAGCAGTTTCGGCGGCCTCTCCTACGAGCAGTACTTC
>-|TRBV7-2|TRBD2|TRBJ2-5
CASSLPGLAGVETQYF
TGTGCCAGCAGCTTACCGGGACTAGCGGGAGTAGAGACCCAGTACTTC
>-|TRBV4-1|TRBD1|TRBJ2-7
CASSQAPGQGYYEQYF
TGCGCCAGCAGCCAAGCTCCGGGACAGGGGTATTACGAGCAGTACTTC
>-|TRBV5-5|-|TRBJ2-1
CASSLEGVSPNEQFF
TGTGCCAGCAGCTTGGAAGGGGTCTCCCCCAATGAGCAGTTCTTC
>-|TRBV24-1|-|TRBJ2-5
CATSRTHGTGETQYF
TGTGCCACCAGCCGTACACACGGAACCGGGGAGACCCAGTACTTC
>-|TRBV27|TRBD1|TRBJ2-2
CASSPSWDRAHTGELFF
TGTGCCAGCAGTCCCTCTTGGGACAGGGCCCACACCGGGGAGCTGTTTTTT
>-|TRBV24-1|TRBD1|TRBJ1-5
CATSARDRVDQPQHF
TGTGCCACCAGTGCTAGAGACAGGGTAGATCAGCCCCAGCATTTT
>-|TRBV6-5|TRBD1|TRBJ2-7
CASSYSRTGDTYEQYF
TGTGCCAGCAGTTACTCCCGGACAGGGGATACGTACGAGCAGTACTTC
>-|TRBV3-1/TRBV3-2|TRBD2|TRBJ2-3
CASSQDSRYSGRGGPDTQYF
TGTGCCAGCAGCCAAGATAGCAGGTATAGCGGGAGGGGGGGGCCAGATACGCAGTATTTT
>once|TRBV18|TRBD2|TRBJ2-4
CASSPPGTSNNIQYF
TGTGCCAGCTCACCTCCCGGGACTAGCAATAACATTCAGTACTTC